This is a list of T cell receptor beta chains from one sample in a study of OX40 agonist ivuxolimab in advanced cancers. Measured with immunoSEQ multiplex PCR; TCRdb has only the in-frame clones, and not every one. The profile shows 85,000 to 100,000 clones, approximately 89% of them singletons. The input for sequencing was CD4+ or CD8+ T cells sorted from blood, taken in a trial of the OX40 agonist ivuxolimab. The receptors here all came from an adult with an advanced solid tumor such as melanoma, head and neck, liver or kidney cancer. Each CDR3 is given with its conserved first and last residue. Fields, in order: J gene, V gene, CDR3 protein.

J: TRBJ2-3
V: TRBV7-2
CDR3: CASSLTGTGGNTDTQYF

J: TRBJ1-1
V: TRBV7-2
CDR3: CASSLGIGNTEAFF

J: TRBJ2-5
V: TRBV6-5
CDR3: CAVSQRGVTETQYF

J: TRBJ1-1
V: TRBV7-6
CDR3: CASSLALMVGPPAEAFF

J: TRBJ2-5
V: TRBV28
CDR3: CASSTRLEGSETQYF

J: TRBJ1-6
V: TRBV30
CDR3: CAWSGQARANSPLHF

J: TRBJ2-7
V: TRBV7-9
CDR3: CASSLWGLEQYF

J: TRBJ2-1
V: TRBV30
CDR3: CAGRVVTGTRDYNEQFF

J: TRBJ2-1
V: TRBV27
CDR3: CASTLANEQFF

J: TRBJ2-3
V: TRBV11-2
CDR3: CASSSDRAGTQYF

J: TRBJ2-7
V: TRBV7-9
CDR3: CASSLDPGYEQYF

J: TRBJ1-1
V: TRBV19
CDR3: CASSMGTGMTEAFF

J: TRBJ2-5
V: TRBV7-2
CDR3: CASDGGPGTQYF

J: TRBJ1-6
V: TRBV30
CDR3: CAWSLPGGSPLHF

J: TRBJ1-5
V: TRBV27
CDR3: CASSGGNLGQPQHF

J: TRBJ2-1
V: TRBV7-3
CDR3: CASSLTNGGGPSYNEQFF

J: TRBJ2-3
V: TRBV7-9
CDR3: CASSRRRLAGSTDTQYF

J: TRBJ2-7
V: TRBV2
CDR3: CASRVTGWEQYF

J: TRBJ2-2
V: TRBV10-3
CDR3: CAIRTGTSGRTGELFF

J: TRBJ1-1
V: TRBV18
CDR3: CASSPLQGRNTEAFF

J: TRBJ1-6
V: TRBV28
CDR3: CASSNLQGANSPLHF

J: TRBJ1-2
V: TRBV9
CDR3: CASSVAAAGLNGYTF

J: TRBJ2-3
V: TRBV7-9
CDR3: CASSEGGYSTDTQYF

J: TRBJ1-2
V: TRBV7-3
CDR3: CASSLGGDGARTYGYTF

J: TRBJ1-4
V: TRBV6-5
CDR3: CASSYRTNEKLFF

J: TRBJ2-5
V: TRBV7-3
CDR3: CASSRGTQETQYF

J: TRBJ2-3
V: TRBV9
CDR3: CASSVEAGGVPDTQYF

J: TRBJ2-1
V: TRBV9
CDR3: CASSVWTGGSEQFF

J: TRBJ1-3
V: TRBV6-5
CDR3: CASSRGGGYGNTIYF

J: TRBJ2-4
V: TRBV9
CDR3: CASSVEGASGNIQYF

J: TRBJ2-6
V: TRBV19
CDR3: CASTQGAGANVLTF

J: TRBJ2-4
V: TRBV15
CDR3: CATSRDNGAAKNIQYF

J: TRBJ2-5
V: TRBV5-4
CDR3: CASSSGQVQETQYF

J: TRBJ1-6
V: TRBV9
CDR3: CASSAHGDRRNSPLHF

J: TRBJ2-5
V: TRBV6-5
CDR3: CASSGTSQETQYF

J: TRBJ2-1
V: TRBV11-3
CDR3: CASSLGSSGSTYNEQFF

J: TRBJ2-2
V: TRBV27
CDR3: CASSLGTGRPTNTGELFF

J: TRBJ2-2
V: TRBV5-4
CDR3: CASSQAGEFPGELFF

J: TRBJ1-3
V: TRBV6-5
CDR3: CASSLRGDPRNTIYF

J: TRBJ2-2
V: TRBV19
CDR3: CASSLGGANTGELFF

J: TRBJ2-4
V: TRBV5-5
CDR3: CASSLTGALAKNIQYF

J: TRBJ1-1
V: TRBV5-8
CDR3: CASSLEQGTEAFF

J: TRBJ1-1
V: TRBV5-1
CDR3: CASKTGQGPTEAFF

J: TRBJ2-4
V: TRBV19
CDR3: CASSILGRGQEGTKNIQYF

J: TRBJ2-2
V: TRBV18
CDR3: CASSIGGGANTGELFF

J: TRBJ2-3
V: TRBV5-1
CDR3: CASSLVRSNTDTQYF

J: TRBJ1-6
V: TRBV7-2
CDR3: CASSLDGYNSPLHF

J: TRBJ1-5
V: TRBV30
CDR3: CAWSAGGDQPQHF

J: TRBJ1-5
V: TRBV2
CDR3: CASSDSTGRFGQPQHF

J: TRBJ2-5
V: TRBV6-1
CDR3: CASSEPTWYQETQYF

J: TRBJ1-1
V: TRBV29-1
CDR3: CSVVSQENTEAFF

J: TRBJ1-1
V: TRBV19
CDR3: CASSLRDRTEAFF

J: TRBJ1-3
V: TRBV4-3
CDR3: CASSQDVMLGQGPGNTIYF

J: TRBJ2-1
V: TRBV28
CDR3: CASLAGDTDEQFF